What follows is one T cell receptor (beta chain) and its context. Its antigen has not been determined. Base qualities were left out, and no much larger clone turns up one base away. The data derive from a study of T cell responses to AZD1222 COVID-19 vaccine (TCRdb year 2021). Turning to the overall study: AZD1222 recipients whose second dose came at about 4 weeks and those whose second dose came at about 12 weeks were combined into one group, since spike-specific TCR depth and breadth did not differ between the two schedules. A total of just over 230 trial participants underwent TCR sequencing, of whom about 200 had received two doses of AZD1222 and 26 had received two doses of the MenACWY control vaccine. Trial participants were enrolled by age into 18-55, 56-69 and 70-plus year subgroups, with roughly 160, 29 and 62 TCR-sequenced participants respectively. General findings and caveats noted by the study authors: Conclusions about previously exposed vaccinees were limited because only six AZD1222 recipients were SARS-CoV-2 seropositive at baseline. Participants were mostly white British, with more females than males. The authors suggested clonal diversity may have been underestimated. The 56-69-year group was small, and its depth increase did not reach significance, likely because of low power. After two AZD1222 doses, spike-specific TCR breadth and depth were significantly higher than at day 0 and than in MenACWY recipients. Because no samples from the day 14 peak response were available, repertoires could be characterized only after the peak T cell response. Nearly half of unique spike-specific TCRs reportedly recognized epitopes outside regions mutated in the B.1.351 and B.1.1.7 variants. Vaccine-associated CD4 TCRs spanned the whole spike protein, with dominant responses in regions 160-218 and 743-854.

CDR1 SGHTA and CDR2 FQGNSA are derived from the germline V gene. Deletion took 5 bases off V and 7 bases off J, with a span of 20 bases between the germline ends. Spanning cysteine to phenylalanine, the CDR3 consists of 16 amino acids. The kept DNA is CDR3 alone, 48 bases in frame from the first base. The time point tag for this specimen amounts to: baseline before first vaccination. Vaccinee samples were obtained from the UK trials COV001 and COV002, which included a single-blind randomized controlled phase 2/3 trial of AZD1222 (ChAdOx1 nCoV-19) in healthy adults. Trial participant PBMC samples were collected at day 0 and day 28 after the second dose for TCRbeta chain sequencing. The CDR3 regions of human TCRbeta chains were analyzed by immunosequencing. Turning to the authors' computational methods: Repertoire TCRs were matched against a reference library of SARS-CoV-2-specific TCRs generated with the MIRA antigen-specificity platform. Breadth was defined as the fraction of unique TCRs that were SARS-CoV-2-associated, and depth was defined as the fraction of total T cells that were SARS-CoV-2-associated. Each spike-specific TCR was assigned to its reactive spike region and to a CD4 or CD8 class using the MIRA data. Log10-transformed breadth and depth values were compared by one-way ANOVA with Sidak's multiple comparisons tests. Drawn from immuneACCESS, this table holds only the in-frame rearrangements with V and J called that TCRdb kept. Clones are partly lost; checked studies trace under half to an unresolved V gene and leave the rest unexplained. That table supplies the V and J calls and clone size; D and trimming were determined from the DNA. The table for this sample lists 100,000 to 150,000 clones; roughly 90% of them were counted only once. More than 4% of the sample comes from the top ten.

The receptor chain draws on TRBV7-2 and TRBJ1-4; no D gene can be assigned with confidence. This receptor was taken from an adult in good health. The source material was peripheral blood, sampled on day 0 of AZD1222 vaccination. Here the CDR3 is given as CASSPNGRGNGEKLFF. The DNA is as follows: TGTGCCAGCAGCCCAAACGGACGTGGGAATGGTGAAAAACTGTTTTTT. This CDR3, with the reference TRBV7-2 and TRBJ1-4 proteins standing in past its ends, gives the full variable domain GAGVSQSPSNKVTEKGKDVELRCDPISGHTALYWYRQSLGQGLEFLIYFQGNSAPDKSGLPSDRFSAERTGGSVSTLTIQRTQQEDSAVYLCASSPNGRGNGEKLFFGSGTQLSVL.